This passage covers 23 T cell receptor beta chains from one sample sequenced in a study of CD8+ T cells in alopecia areata. The treatment here: oral pan-JAK inhibitor, 5-10 mg twice daily. RNA, once extracted, was reverse transcribed into cDNA for use as the sequencing template. The repertoire was sequenced with immunoSEQ multiplex PCR; TCRdb's copy has only in-frame clones and lacks some. Among some 42,000 clones listed, roughly 92% were seen once. Sequencing used CD8+ T cells sorted from blood, obtained at week 24, from a patient treated with tofacitinib. The source is a human donor with alopecia areata.

The rearrangement joins TRBV11-2 to TRBJ2-2; the D is unclear. Looked up from germline, CDR1 is SGHAT and CDR2 is FQNNGV. This CDR3 has 16 amino acids. With 5 bases removed from V and 8 bases from J, the gap between germline ends came to 21 bases. The CDR3 DNA follows: TGTGCCAGCAGCCCCCTAACCCGCCAACTCAGGGGGGAGCTGTTTTTT. Residues: CASSPLTRQLRGELFF.

The V call is TRBV28, the J call TRBJ2-7; D remains unclear. The germline V and J ends were trimmed by 6 bases and 3 bases, with 12 bases remaining between them. CDR3 length: 13 amino acids. Germline V CDR1 and CDR2: MDHEN, SYDVKM. Here the CDR3 reads CASRPGNLYEQYF. CDR3 nucleotide sequence: TGTGCCAGCAGGCCCGGAAACCTCTACGAGCAGTACTTC.

The chain uses TRBV28 and TRBJ2-3; D remains unclear. This CDR3 contains 14 residues. Germline loops: CDR1 MDHEN, CDR2 SYDVKM. The germline V and J ends were trimmed by 3 bases and 0 bases, with 7 bases remaining between them. CDR3 in amino acids: CASSFRSSTDTQYF. CDR3 sequence (DNA): TGTGCCAGCAGTTTCCGATCCAGCACAGATACGCAGTATTTT.

The chain has TRBV5-6 and TRBJ2-1; weak D call: TRBD1 (6 bases). The CDR3 contains 12 residues. V was clipped by 3 bases and J by 11 bases, with 12 bases between them. Germline lookup yields CDR1 SGHDT and CDR2 YYEEEE. DNA for the CDR3: TGTGCCAGCAGCTGGGGGCGGAGTAAGCAGTTCTTC. It yields the protein CASSWGRSKQFF.

The V and J genes are TRBV28 and TRBJ2-7; 8 positions agree with TRBD1. Germline V gene lookup returns CDR1 MDHEN and CDR2 SYDVKM. CDR3 length equals 15 residues. The J segment lost 6 bases and the V segment lost 5 bases, leaving 12 bases of the junction unmatched. The CDR3 protein is CASSTTHQGAGEQYF. In DNA form, the CDR3 reads TGTGCCAGCAGTACTACACACCAGGGGGCCGGCGAGCAGTACTTC.

V and J are TRBV5-6 and TRBJ2-5; a weak D match, TRBD2 (5 bases). The better agreement between TRBJ2-7 and the DNA end casts doubt on the J call. This CDR3 contains 12 residues. CDR1 is SGHDT, CDR2 YYEEEE, per germline. The CDR3 sequence: CASSFPGVEQYF. In DNA, the CDR3 is TGTGCCAGCAGCTTCCCCGGGGTCGAGCAGTACTTC.

The J gene is TRBJ1-1, the V gene TRBV19; D might be TRBD1 (5 bases). The CDR3 is 14 amino acids. Germline CDR1 is LNHDA and CDR2 is SQIVND (reference sequence). Between the trimmed V and J ends, which lost 8 bases and 4 bases, there was a span of 17 bases. The CDR3 region has the DNA TGTGCCAGTCCACCGGGGACTGGGCTCACTGAAGCTTTCTTT. Translation gives CASPPGTGLTEAFF. The full variable domain, rest sourced from reference TRBV19 and TRBJ1-1, is DGGITQSPKYLFRKEGQNVTLSCEQNLNHDAMYWYRQDPGQGLRLIYYSQIVNDFQKGDIAEGYSVSREKKESFPLTVTSAQKNPTAFYLCASPPGTGLTEAFFGQGTRLTVV.

The chain employs TRBV7-9 and TRBJ2-1; D ambiguous. From germline, CDR1 is SEHNR and CDR2 FQNEAQ (reference sequence). V lost 5 bases and J lost 2, with 13 bases in between. The length of the CDR3 is 15 residues. CDR3 residues: CASSQPTPTYNEQFF. Here the CDR3 DNA reads TGTGCCAGCAGCCAACCGACACCAACCTACAATGAGCAGTTCTTC. Supplemented by reference TRBV7-9 and TRBJ2-1, the full variable domain reads DTGVSQNPRHKITKRGQNVTFRCDPISEHNRLYWYRQTLGQGPEFLTYFQNEAQLEKSRLLSDRFSAERPKGSFSTLEIQRTEQGDSAMYLCASSQPTPTYNEQFFGPGTRLTVL.

J is TRBJ2-3 and V is TRBV28; D perhaps matches TRBD2 (7 bases). V lost 3 bases and J lost 0, with 16 bases in between. Germline CDR1 reads MDHEN; CDR2 reads SYDVKM. CDR3 length: 17 amino acids. CDR3 region: CASSFGGGGPSTDTQYF. For the CDR3, the DNA is TGTGCCAGCAGTTTCGGGGGCGGGGGCCCTAGCACAGATACGCAGTATTTT.

This chain joins TRBV30 and TRBJ2-7; the D call may be TRBD1 or TRBD2 (5 bases each). V was clipped by 1 base and J by 5 bases, with 9 bases between them. The CDR3 loop spans 12 amino acids. Germline V gene lookup returns CDR1 GTSNPN and CDR2 SVGIG (reference sequence). For the CDR3, the DNA is TGTGCCTGGAGTGCTCCGGGACACGAGCAGTACTTC. Protein: CAWSAPGHEQYF.

The rearrangement joins TRBV28 to TRBJ2-7, with D unresolved. Looked up from germline, CDR1 is MDHEN and CDR2 is SYDVKM. Trimming took 5 bases from V and 3 from J, leaving 5 bases between them. This CDR3 has 11 residues. CDR3 sequence: CASSPHYEQYF. The CDR3 DNA reads as TGTGCCAGCAGTCCTCACTACGAGCAGTACTTC.

The DNA for the CDR3 is TGCAGCGTTGTGGGTAGCGGGGCGGCAGATACGCAGTATTTT. This codes for CSVVGSGAADTQYF. This chain connects TRBV29-1 to TRBJ2-3; TRBD2 agrees at 8 bases. V shed 4 bases and J 4 bases; nucleotides not matched to a gene: 7. This CDR3 has 14 residues. Per germline, CDR1 SQVTM and CDR2 ANQGSEA.

In this sample, this clone turned up once. J is TRBJ2-2 and V is TRBV5-6; no definite D call. This CDR3 has 15 residues. The germline gives CDR1 SGHDT, CDR2 YYEEEE. The germline V and J ends were trimmed by 1 base and 0 bases, with 7 bases remaining between them. The chain's CDR3 is CASSLRFPNTGELFF. CDR3 nucleotides: TGTGCCAGCAGCTTGCGGTTCCCGAACACCGGGGAGCTGTTTTTT.

The chain combines TRBV10-3 with TRBJ2-3; 9 bases are shared with TRBD1. Per the germline V gene, CDR1 is ENHRY and CDR2 is SYGVKD. Unmatched junction bases numbered 4, after V lost 4 bases and J lost 5 bases. There are 14 residues in the CDR3. The CDR3 reads CAISGRDRVDTQYF. DNA for the CDR3: TGTGCCATCAGTGGCCGGGACAGGGTAGATACGCAGTATTTT.

A word on this clone: The same CDR3 can be traced to other DNA sequences in this sample. This chain joins TRBV27 and TRBJ2-7, with D unclear. CDR3 length equals 13 residues. Germline V CDR1 and CDR2: MNHEY, SMNVEV (reference sequence). V was cut by 5 bases and J by 0 bases, with 8 bases left in between. CDR3 sequence reads: CASSLSGSYEQYF. CDR3 bases: TGTGCCAGCAGTCTCTCGGGCTCCTACGAGCAGTACTTC.

The genes are TRBV11-2 and TRBJ2-5, with D possibly called TRBD1 or TRBD2 (5 bases each). This CDR3 spans 12 amino acids. V was shortened by 5 bases and J by 6 bases, with 10 bases between the two germline ends. The germline V gene has CDR1 SGHAT and CDR2 FQNNGV. This CDR3 is CASSRDLQTQYF. The CDR3 DNA sequence: TGTGCCAGCAGCCGGGACCTACAGACCCAGTACTTC.

This clone was counted a single time. The chain links TRBV28 to TRBJ2-5; D unclear. The germline gives CDR1 MDHEN, CDR2 SYDVKM. The V end was cut by 2 bases, the J end by 3 bases, with 10 bases between. The CDR3 has 14 residues. CDR3 region: CASSLRLGEETQYF. Here the CDR3 DNA reads TGTGCCAGCAGTTTACGCCTTGGGGAAGAGACCCAGTACTTC. Full variable domain (rest looked up from reference TRBV28 and TRBJ2-5): DVKVTQSSRYLVKRTGEKVFLECVQDMDHENMFWYRQDPGLGLRLIYFSYDVKMKEKGDIPEGYSVSREKKERFSLILESASTNQTSMYLCASSLRLGEETQYFGPGTRLLVL.

This chain's CDR3 is CASSRWTSGGTDTQYF. CDR3 coding DNA: TGTGCCAGCAGCAGATGGACTAGCGGGGGCACAGATACGCAGTATTTT. The gene calls are TRBV11-2 and TRBJ2-3, with 12 bases aligning to TRBD2. There are 16 residues in the CDR3. V dropped 5 bases and J dropped 1; count of bases not matched to a gene: 4. Germline-derived CDR1 and CDR2 are SGHAT and FQNNGV.

V is TRBV27 and J is TRBJ2-1, with D perhaps matching TRBD2 (5 bases). This CDR3 contains 16 residues. CDR1 is MNHEY and CDR2 is SMNVEV in the germline V gene (reference sequence). Trimming pared 4 bases from V and 4 bases from J, leaving 17 bases between. The CDR3 region is CASSSPVGETYNEQFF. The CDR3 DNA follows: TGTGCCAGCAGTTCCCCCGTCGGGGAAACGTACAATGAGCAGTTCTTC.

The rearrangement uses TRBV27 and TRBJ2-3; a possible D gene is TRBD2 (6 bases). This CDR3 contains 15 residues. Germline V lookup: CDR1 MNHEY, CDR2 SMNVEV (reference sequence). Deletions cut 0 bases from V and 5 bases from J, with 12 bases between. Written as DNA, the CDR3 is TGTGCCAGCAGTTTATCGAGCGGGTACGGAGATACGCAGTATTTT. This gives the protein CASSLSSGYGDTQYF.

CDR3 DNA: TGTGCCACCTGGGACAGCCGGAGCTCCTATAATTCACCCCTCCACTTT. Amino acids: CATWDSRSSYNSPLHF. The chain uses TRBV10-3 and TRBJ1-6, with 7 bases fitting TRBD1. The germline gives CDR1 ENHRY, CDR2 SYGVKD. This CDR3 is 16 amino acids long. Trimming took 10 bases from V and 0 from J; bases not matched to a gene: 9.

The V call is TRBV10-3, the J call TRBJ2-7, with unresolved D. CDR1 ENHRY and CDR2 SYGVKD come from the germline V gene. The CDR3 has 15 amino acids. Trimming removed 0 bases from V and 4 bases from J, with 13 bases in between. As DNA, the CDR3 is TGTGCCATCAGTGAGTCAGTGGAACTTCGGTACGAGCAGTACTTC. Translating it yields CAISESVELRYEQYF.

This clone appeared once. The chain joins TRBV15 to TRBJ2-5; TRBD1 or TRBD2 may be the D gene (5 bases each). Trimming took off 0 bases at V and 2 bases at J, with 19 bases between the two ends. The CDR3 runs to 18 residues. Looked up from germline, CDR1 is LNHNV and CDR2 is YYDKDF (reference sequence). The CDR3 sequence: CATSRDQVGVRLQETQYF. The CDR3 bases are TGTGCCACCAGCAGAGATCAAGTGGGGGTTCGGTTACAAGAGACCCAGTACTTC.